The clone carrying this T cell receptor (beta chain) was seen only once. What it binds is unknown. These data belong to a study of CD8 T cells in Susac syndrome. The overall study: Treatment status at blood draw for the Susac syndrome patients was therapy-naive, corticosteroids, or intravenous immunoglobulin alone. Findings and limits, study-wide: The CD4+ T cell repertoires in Susac syndrome did not show any clonal expansion.

The Susac syndrome patients fit the recently defined diagnostic criteria for definite or probable disease. Bulk CD8+ and CD4+ cells came from magnetic negative isolation; CD8+ TEMRA by FACS. The germline V gene encodes CDR1 GTSNPN and CDR2 SVGIG (reference sequence). There are 14 residues in the CDR3. The ends were cut back, 0 bases at V and 5 bases at J, with 13 bases in the middle. RNA amounts of about 0.45 to 1 ug underwent reverse transcription with random hexamers. TCRdb re-derived calls from the immunoSEQ multiplex PCR reads in MiXCR, one entry per CDR3 protein. The table lists about 190,000 distinct CDR3 sequences, approximately 96% of them singletons.

The specimen was CD4+ T cells from PBMCs. This chain joins TRBV30 and TRBJ1-1, with D hard to call. This receptor was obtained from a human donor with Susac syndrome. Written as DNA, the CDR3 is TGTGCCTGGAGTGTACTAAAAGGGTTAACTGAAGCTTTCTTT. Its protein product is CAWSVLKGLTEAFF.